A single sample gave rise to the 30 T cell receptor beta chains below, sequenced in a study of graft-versus-host responses after intestinal transplantation (dated by TCRdb to the early 2020s). The method was the immunoSEQ multiplex PCR assay. The table was pulled from immuneACCESS by TCRdb, which kept in-frame rearrangements only. Such tables lose some clones; where checked, under half of the loss comes from unresolved V genes, and the rest has no known cause. This sample is represented by about 98,000 clones; 86% of them were singletons. The top ten constitute approximately 1.5% of the sample. Material: PBMCs, obtained 255 days after intestinal transplant. The receptors derive from a human patient who received an intestinal transplant, so some T cells may come from the graft donor.

This clone was counted once. This chain joins TRBV28 and TRBJ2-7, with 7 bases identical to TRBD1. Per germline, CDR1 MDHEN and CDR2 SYDVKM. CDR3 length: 15 amino acids. The junction had 5 bases not matched to a gene; V was cut back by 1 base and J by 2 bases. In nucleotides, the CDR3 is TGTGCCAGCAGTTTATTAGACAGGGACCCCTACGAGCAGTACTTC. Translated, it gives CASSLLDRDPYEQYF.

The rearrangement uses TRBV28 and TRBJ2-1; D is undetermined. CDR1 and CDR2 (germline): MDHEN, SYDVKM. V was cut by 5 bases and J by 7 bases, with 15 bases left in between. The CDR3 has 14 amino acids. CDR3 nucleotide sequence: TGTGCCAGCAGTCCCGGACGTGAAGGGAATGAGCAGTTCTTC. Its translation is CASSPGREGNEQFF.

The chain recombines TRBV10-1 with TRBJ2-3; weak D call: TRBD1 (8 bases). The germline CDR1 and CDR2 sequences are WNHNN and SYGVQD (reference sequence). This CDR3 spans 19 amino acids. V was shortened by 5 bases and J by 0 bases, with 24 bases between the two germline ends. CDR3 nucleotides: TGCGCCAGCAGTCTAAAAATGGGGGGGAGGACAGGGAGCACAGATACGCAGTATTTT. Amino acid sequence: CASSLKMGGRTGSTDTQYF.

The chain joins TRBV6-5 to TRBJ2-3; possibly TRBD1 or TRBD2 for D (5 bases each). Trimming cost V 5 bases and J 6 bases, with 12 bases left between them. The CDR3 extends over 13 amino acids. Germline CDR1 reads MNHEY; CDR2 reads SVGAGI. CDR3 sequence (DNA): TGTGCCAGCAGTGAAGGGTGGGGGGATACGCAGTATTTT. The encoded protein is CASSEGWGDTQYF.

The chain has TRBV10-3 and TRBJ1-1, with D uncertain. Germline CDR1 reads ENHRY; CDR2 reads SYGVKD. This CDR3 region has 12 residues. Trimming shortened V by 10 bases and J by 0 bases, and 9 bases separated the two germline ends. Written as DNA, the CDR3 is TGTGCCACCTCATGGGTGAACACTGAAGCTTTCTTT. It yields the protein CATSWVNTEAFF.

The CDR3 bases are TGTGCCATCAATACAGCCGGGGCTATCTCTGGAAACACCATATATTTT. Protein product: CAINTAGAISGNTIYF. The chain couples TRBV10-3 to TRBJ1-3, with D perhaps matching TRBD1 (5 bases). Germline loops: CDR1 ENHRY, CDR2 SYGVKD. Trimming pared 7 bases from V and 0 bases from J, leaving 16 bases between. The CDR3 loop spans 16 amino acids.

This chain joins TRBV10-3 and TRBJ1-5, with TRBD1 identical over 8 bases. The germline V gene encodes CDR1 ENHRY and CDR2 SYGVKD. V lost 4 bases to trimming and J lost 3 bases; unmatched junction nucleotides: 2. The CDR3 consists of 14 residues. This chain's CDR3 is CAISGTGPNQPQHF. Here the CDR3 DNA reads TGTGCCATCAGTGGGACAGGGCCCAATCAGCCCCAGCATTTT.

This clone was picked up one time. V gene TRBV25-1 combines with J gene TRBJ2-7, with TRBD2 matching 8 bases. Germline CDR1 is MGHDK and CDR2 is SYGVNS. This CDR3 has 13 residues. Trimming took 6 bases from V and 4 from J; bases not matched to a gene: 5. The CDR3 region is CASSRAGGYEQYF. CDR3 nucleotides: TGTGCCAGCAGCAGGGCGGGGGGATACGAGCAGTACTTC.

This clone was detected only once. The chain has TRBV28 and TRBJ2-3; D gene unclear. The CDR3 spans 15 residues. Germline V gives CDR1 MDHEN, CDR2 SYDVKM. Trimming removed 7 bases from V and 3 bases from J, with 17 bases in between. The CDR3 here is CASISGLYVTDTQYF. The CDR3 DNA follows: TGTGCCAGCATATCCGGGCTATACGTGACAGATACGCAGTATTTT.

The chain has TRBV28 and TRBJ2-5, with D unresolved. The CDR3 extends over 17 amino acids. Germline lookup yields CDR1 MDHEN and CDR2 SYDVKM. Trimming removed 3 bases from V and 0 bases from J, with 17 bases in between. CDR3 bases: TGTGCCAGCAGTTTCAGCTATCAAGAGTATGACCAAGAGACCCAGTACTTC. This sequence encodes CASSFSYQEYDQETQYF.

The chain employs TRBV6-6 and TRBJ1-2; TRBD1 aligns across 12 bases. V dropped 4 bases and J dropped 7; count of bases not matched to a gene: 7. Germline-derived CDR1 and CDR2 are MNHNY and SVGAGI (reference sequence). The CDR3 sequence is 15 residues long. The CDR3 loop is CASSSPGQGAFGYTF. Here the CDR3 DNA reads TGTGCCAGCAGTTCCCCGGGACAGGGGGCTTTTGGCTACACCTTC.

J is TRBJ1-6 and V is TRBV5-6; D might be TRBD1 (5 bases). Trimming cost V 3 bases and J 7 bases, with 8 bases left between them. Germline V gene data show CDR1 as SGHDT and CDR2 as YYEEEE. There are 13 residues in the CDR3. For the CDR3, the DNA is TGTGCCAGCAGCTCGGGACCCAATTCACCCCTCCACTTT. This translates into CASSSGPNSPLHF.

The chain uses TRBV5-5 and TRBJ1-2; 7 bases are a match to TRBD1. V was clipped by 4 bases and J by 3 bases; unmatched bases: 0. Germline V gene lookup returns CDR1 SGHKS and CDR2 YYEKEE (reference sequence). The CDR3 covers 12 residues. The CDR3 protein is CASSDRDYGYTF. CDR3 DNA: TGTGCCAGCAGCGACAGGGACTATGGCTACACCTTC.

The chain is built from TRBV4-3 and TRBJ1-2; tentatively, D is TRBD1 (6 bases). CDR1 is LGHNA, CDR2 YSLEER, per germline. This CDR3 region has 15 residues. The V end was cut by 1 base, the J end by 2 bases, with 11 bases between. This CDR3 reads CASSQGTGMNYGYTF. The CDR3, as DNA: TGCGCCAGCAGCCAAGGAACAGGGATGAACTATGGCTACACCTTC.

The rearrangement links TRBV30 to TRBJ1-1; D might be TRBD1 (5 bases). Germline assignment: CDR1 GTSNPN and CDR2 SVGIG (reference sequence). The CDR3 runs 17 residues. V was trimmed by 3 bases and J by 0 bases, leaving 20 bases between them. For the CDR3, the DNA is TGTGCCTGGAGGAGGGGACGCCTCACCGGGGTGAACACTGAAGCTTTCTTT. Residues: CAWRRGRLTGVNTEAFF.

This clone has just a few counts. The J gene is TRBJ2-7, the V gene TRBV27; 11 bases are a match to TRBD1. V was pared by 0 bases and J by 4 bases, with 8 bases of the junction left unmatched. The CDR3 consists of 17 residues. Germline values: CDR1 MNHEY, CDR2 SMNVEV (reference sequence). This chain's CDR3 is CASSLSRTGGSDYEQYF. CDR3 bases: TGTGCCAGCAGTTTATCGAGGACAGGGGGCTCGGATTACGAGCAGTACTTC.

This chain joins TRBV2 and TRBJ2-3, with a tentative D call TRBD2 (6 bases). CDR1 and CDR2 from the germline V gene are SNHLY and FYNNEI. The CDR3 totals 14 residues. The V end was cut by 6 bases, the J end by 1 base, with 11 bases between. CDR3 coding DNA: TGTGCCAGCAGGGAGGGGCGCCGCACAGATACGCAGTATTTT. It translates to CASREGRRTDTQYF.

The J gene is TRBJ2-1, the V gene TRBV7-8; D unclear. This CDR3 is built from 16 residues. Trimming left V 1 base short and J 0 bases short, with 10 bases between. CDR1 is SGHVS and CDR2 is FQNEAQ in the germline V gene. CDR3 sequence: CASSLGRTLSYNEQFF. The DNA for the CDR3 is TGTGCCAGCAGCTTAGGCAGGACCCTCTCCTACAATGAGCAGTTCTTC.

This chain joins TRBV7-9 and TRBJ1-1; D might be TRBD1 (5 bases). V lost 1 base and J 7 bases, leaving 7 bases between the germline ends. Germline V lookup: CDR1 SEHNR, CDR2 FQNEAQ (reference sequence). The CDR3 has 12 amino acids. Here the CDR3 reads CASSLGRGEAFF. In DNA form, the CDR3 reads TGTGCCAGCAGCTTAGGAAGGGGTGAAGCTTTCTTT.

V usage is TRBV6-5 and J usage is TRBJ1-2; 9 bases are shared with TRBD1. J lost 3 bases, V lost 5 bases, and 4 bases had no gene match. CDR3 size: 14 residues. The V gene's germline CDR1 is MNHEY and CDR2 SVGAGI. CDR3 DNA sequence: TGTGCCAGCAGTCCTGGACAGGGGTACTATGGCTACACCTTC. Translating gives CASSPGQGYYGYTF.

The J gene is TRBJ1-4, the V gene TRBV18; D may be TRBD1 (5 bases). Germline V gene lookup returns CDR1 KGHSH and CDR2 LQKENI. V was cut by 1 base and J by 3 bases, with 9 bases left in between. The length of the CDR3 is 15 residues. CDR3 region: CASSPLGAPNEKLFF. The CDR3 region has the DNA TGTGCCAGCTCACCACTCGGGGCGCCTAATGAAAAACTGTTTTTT. Together with reference TRBV18 and TRBJ1-4, the CDR3 gives the full variable domain: NAGVMQNPRHLVRRRGQEARLRCSPMKGHSHVYWYRQLPEEGLKFMVYLQKENIIDESGMPKERFSAEFPKEGPSILRIQQVVRGDSAAYFCASSPLGAPNEKLFFGSGTQLSVL.

J is TRBJ2-7 and V is TRBV2; the match to TRBD1 covers 8 bases. After removal of 2 bases from V and 2 bases from J, the junction contained 5 bases not matched to a gene. CDR1 is SNHLY, CDR2 FYNNEI, per germline. This CDR3 is 15 amino acids long. In DNA form, the CDR3 reads TGTGCCAGCAGTGAAACACAGGGGGTAGCCTACGAGCAGTACGTC. Its translation: CASSETQGVAYEQYV.

The chain carries TRBV4-1 and TRBJ2-5, with D perhaps being TRBD1 or TRBD2 (6 bases each). Germline assignment: CDR1 MGHRA and CDR2 YSYEKL. Trimming shortened V by 1 base and J by 2 bases, and 14 bases separated the two germline ends. There are 16 residues in the CDR3. DNA for the CDR3: TGCGCCAGCAGCCAAGGATTTAGGGGGGCTCAAGAGACCCAGTACTTC. Translating gives CASSQGFRGAQETQYF.

This clone was detected once. The chain employs TRBV18 and TRBJ1-1, with D possibly TRBD1 on 5 matching bases. Between the trimmed V and J ends, which lost 1 base and 1 base, there was a span of 10 bases. The germline gives CDR1 KGHSH, CDR2 LQKENI. This CDR3 comprises 15 residues. CDR3 residues: CASSPRIDRNTEAFF. The CDR3 bases are TGTGCCAGCTCACCACGAATAGACAGGAACACTGAAGCTTTCTTT.

The V gene is TRBV6-5, the J gene TRBJ1-1, with D possibly matching TRBD1 (6 bases). This CDR3 contains 14 residues. The V end lost 2 bases, the J end lost 8 bases, and 15 bases lay between the germline ends. The germline V gene encodes CDR1 MNHEY and CDR2 SVGAGI. CDR3 amino acids: CASSYRDRWGEAFF. CDR3 coding DNA: TGTGCCAGCAGTTACCGAGACAGGTGGGGAGAAGCTTTCTTT.

The chain is built from TRBV7-9 and TRBJ1-1; 9 nucleotides line up with TRBD1. Germline assignment: CDR1 SEHNR and CDR2 FQNEAQ (reference sequence). The trim removed 5 bases at V and 8 bases at J, leaving 9 bases unmatched. There are 14 residues in the CDR3. The CDR3 protein is CASSPRTGEAEAFF. CDR3 nucleotides: TGTGCCAGCAGCCCACGGACAGGGGAGGCCGAAGCTTTCTTT.

The rearrangement joins TRBV5-1 to TRBJ1-4, with 8 bases that match TRBD1. This CDR3 has 14 residues. CDR1 is SGHRS and CDR2 is YFSETQ in the germline V gene. The V and J ends lost 4 bases and 7 bases, in that order; junction bases with no gene match: 6. DNA of the CDR3: TGCGCCAGCAGCCCGGACAGGGAGGGTGAAAAACTGTTTTTT. This codes for CASSPDREGEKLFF.

The chain employs TRBV6-5 and TRBJ2-2, with a possible D match to TRBD1 (5 bases). The CDR3 runs to 14 residues. Germline V gene lookup returns CDR1 MNHEY and CDR2 SVGAGI. V lost 7 bases, J lost 4 bases, and 13 bases lay in between. This CDR3 reads CASTTGFLTGELFF. The CDR3 nucleotides read TGTGCCAGCACCACAGGATTCCTCACCGGGGAGCTGTTTTTT.

J is TRBJ2-5 and V is TRBV18, with 13 bases lining up with TRBD2. Germline CDR1 KGHSH, CDR2 LQKENI. The CDR3 extends over 16 amino acids. J lost 5 bases, V lost 3 bases, and 6 bases had no gene match. CDR3 nucleotides: TGTGCCAGCTCACCTGGACTAGCGGGGGCGGGGGAGACCCAGTACTTC. Amino acids: CASSPGLAGAGETQYF.

This chain connects TRBV19 to TRBJ2-1; D is possibly TRBD2 (5 bases). This CDR3 has 13 residues. Germline CDR1 LNHDA, CDR2 SQIVND (reference sequence). Trimming took off 7 bases at V and 3 bases at J, with 10 bases between the two ends. The CDR3, as DNA: TGTGCCAGTACAGGACTGAACTACAATGAGCAGTTCTTC. Translated, it gives CASTGLNYNEQFF.